Following are 17 T cell receptor beta chains from one sample sequenced in a study of blood T cell repertoires in COVID-19. Clones were read by immunoSEQ multiplex PCR, and TCRdb kept only the in-frame ones, dropping some. The table shows hundreds of thousands of clones, with about 85% occurring only once. Sample: PBMCs or T cells enriched from blood (not recorded which). Source of these receptors: a woman aged 45-65 years who had recovered from COVID-19.

In nucleotides, the CDR3 is TGTGCCAGCAGCCAGACGACAGAACTTCACGAGCAGTACTTC. Protein sequence: CASSQTTELHEQYF. The chain employs TRBV7-9 and TRBJ2-7; maybe TRBD1 (5 bases). In germline, CDR1 is SEHNR, CDR2 FQNEAQ (reference sequence). CDR3 length: 14 amino acids. The V end lost 5 bases, the J end lost 5 bases, and 16 bases lay between the germline ends.

The chain recombines TRBV2 with TRBJ2-2; TRBD1 matches at 8 bases. With 5 bases clipped from V and 6 bases from J, the junction kept 14 bases outside the gene matches. The germline gives CDR1 SNHLY, CDR2 FYNNEI. The length of the CDR3 is 17 residues. CDR3 DNA: TGTGCCAGCAGTCTAGACCGTCGGACAGGGAATGCCGGGGAGCTGTTTTTT. Its translation is CASSLDRRTGNAGELFF.

The gene calls are TRBV5-1 and TRBJ2-7; TRBD1 might be the D (6 bases). The CDR3 sequence is 14 residues long. Germline CDR1 is SGHRS and CDR2 is YFSETQ. Trimming shortened V by 0 bases and J by 4 bases, and 11 bases separated the two germline ends. Written as DNA, the CDR3 is TGCGCCAGCAGCTTGGTGGCAGGGGATTACGAGCAGTACTTC. This encodes CASSLVAGDYEQYF.

This chain links TRBV29-1 with TRBJ1-3; no reliable D call. There are 11 residues in the CDR3. V was shortened by 7 bases and J by 4 bases, with 8 bases between the two germline ends. Germline values: CDR1 SQVTM, CDR2 ANQGSEA. The CDR3 region has the DNA TGCAGCGGGAGTAAGGGAAACACCATATATTTT. Residues: CSGSKGNTIYF.

This rearrangement joins TRBV6-5 to TRBJ1-4; D gene unclear. V was clipped by 5 bases and J by 7 bases, with 8 bases between them. The CDR3 extends over 12 amino acids. The germline CDR1 and CDR2 sequences are MNHEY and SVGAGI. The CDR3 is CASSPFGEKLFF. CDR3 DNA sequence: TGTGCCAGCAGTCCTTTCGGTGAAAAACTGTTTTTT.

This chain links TRBV28 with TRBJ2-3, with D possibly being TRBD2 (6 bases). Trimming pared 5 bases from V and 0 bases from J, leaving 18 bases between. From germline, CDR1 is MDHEN and CDR2 SYDVKM. CDR3 length: 17 amino acids. CDR3 coding DNA: TGTGCCAGCAGTCGCCACTCACGGGGGATTAGCACAGATACGCAGTATTTT. This encodes CASSRHSRGISTDTQYF.

The CDR3 coding sequence is TGTGCCAGCAGCCCCGGAGCGCGGGGTAGATACAATGAGCAGTTCTTC. Translated, it gives CASSPGARGRYNEQFF. V and J are TRBV5-6 and TRBJ2-1; the D gene is possibly TRBD2 (6 bases). Trimming took off 4 bases at V and 4 bases at J, with 18 bases between the two ends. Germline assignment: CDR1 SGHDT and CDR2 YYEEEE. This CDR3 has 16 residues.

The rearrangement links TRBV12-3 or TRBV12-4 to TRBJ1-5; D not resolved. Trimming took off 6 bases at V and 4 bases at J, with 7 bases between the two ends. The CDR3 is 12 amino acids. DNA of the CDR3: TGTGCCAGCAGCACCGGTAATCAGCCCCAGCATTTT. Residues: CASSTGNQPQHF.

The V and J genes are TRBV21-1 and TRBJ2-7; no check of the table's D call, TRBD1, against the DNA was made. TRBV21-1 is classified as a pseudogene. The CDR3 spans 14 residues. This CDR3 reads CASSKEQGAYEQYF. The CDR3 DNA sequence: TGTGCCAGCAGCAAAGAACAGGGGGCCTACGAGCAGTACTTC.

The chain uses TRBV10-1 and TRBJ1-2; perhaps TRBD1 as D (6 bases). Per germline, CDR1 WNHNN and CDR2 SYGVQD (reference sequence). The length of the CDR3 is 16 residues. The ends were cut back, 4 bases at V and 4 bases at J, with 19 bases in the middle. CDR3 sequence reads: CASSGTVWPEFYGYTF. CDR3 DNA: TGCGCCAGCAGTGGGACAGTATGGCCTGAGTTCTATGGCTACACCTTC.

The chain has TRBV5-5 and TRBJ1-1; D unresolved. Looked up from germline, CDR1 is SGHKS and CDR2 is YYEKEE (reference sequence). The V and J ends lost 2 bases and 1 base respectively, with 6 bases between them. There are 13 residues in the CDR3. This CDR3 reads CASSFNGNTEAFF. CDR3 nucleotides: TGTGCCAGCAGCTTTAACGGGAACACTGAAGCTTTCTTT. Based on the CDR3 plus reference TRBV5-5 and TRBJ1-1, the full variable domain is DAGVTQSPTHLIKTRGQQVTLRCSPISGHKSVSWYQQVLGQGPQFIFQYYEKEERGRGNFPDRFSARQFPNYSSELNVNALLLGDSALYLCASSFNGNTEAFFGQGTRLTVV.

This rearrangement joins TRBV9 to TRBJ2-3; D uncertain. From germline, CDR1 is SGDLS and CDR2 YYNGEE. This CDR3 contains 13 residues. The CDR3 loop is CDCPGRSMDTQYF. CDR3 sequence (DNA): TGTGACTGCCCCGGCCGTAGCATGGATACGCAGTATTTT.

The CDR3 DNA follows: TGTGCCAGCAGGGTGGGACTAGCGGGGGAAACGAACACCGGGGAGCTGTTTTTT. Encoded protein: CASRVGLAGETNTGELFF. This chain connects TRBV11-2 to TRBJ2-2, with 14 bases aligning to TRBD2. The V gene's germline CDR1 is SGHAT and CDR2 FQNNGV. V lost 6 bases, J lost 0 bases, and 6 bases stayed unmatched. This CDR3 is 18 amino acids long. Full variable domain (missing parts from reference TRBV11-2 and TRBJ2-2): EAGVAQSPRYKIIEKRQSVAFWCNPISGHATLYWYQQILGQGPKLLIQFQNNGVVDDSQLPKDRFSAERLKGVDSTLKIQPAKLEDSAVYLCASRVGLAGETNTGELFFGEGSRLTVL.

In its sample, this clone was seen a few times. The J gene is TRBJ1-5, the V gene TRBV7-2; maybe TRBD1 (5 bases). The CDR3 length is 16 residues. V lost 3 bases and J 3 bases, leaving 15 bases between the germline ends. The germline V gene has CDR1 SGHTA and CDR2 FQGNSA. CDR3 DNA: TGTGCCAGCAGCTTGGTTACAGGAGCTCTCAATCAGCCCCAGCATTTT. Protein: CASSLVTGALNQPQHF.

This clone came up once. J is TRBJ1-5 and V is TRBV27; TRBD1 agrees at 7 bases. This CDR3 is 14 amino acids long. Germline V gene lookup returns CDR1 MNHEY and CDR2 SMNVEV (reference sequence). The V gene end was trimmed by 4 bases and the J gene end by 5 bases; junction bases not matched to a gene: 5. The CDR3 region has the DNA TGTGCCAGCAGTTCCCACAGGGGTGATCAGCCCCAGCATTTT. Translating gives CASSSHRGDQPQHF.

The chain carries TRBV25-1 and TRBJ2-1; 7 bases align to TRBD2. The ends lost 6 bases at V and 3 bases at J; junction bases unmatched: 5. Germline V gene sequence: CDR1 MGHDK, CDR2 SYGVNS. The CDR3 has 14 amino acids. The CDR3 DNA reads TGTGCCAGCAGACCAGCGGGAATCTACAATGAGCAGTTCTTC. This gives the protein CASRPAGIYNEQFF.

The chain links TRBV28 to TRBJ1-1; TRBD1 matches 7 bases. Germline V gene data show CDR1 as MDHEN and CDR2 as SYDVKM. This CDR3 is built from 13 residues. V was pared by 3 bases and J by 7 bases, with 5 bases of the junction left unmatched. The CDR3 loop is CASSFASGGEAFF. CDR3 bases: TGTGCCAGCAGTTTTGCGTCAGGGGGTGAAGCTTTCTTT.